A single sample gave rise to the 11 T cell receptor beta chains below, sequenced in a study of blood T cell repertoires in COVID-19. Some clones are missing from TCRdb's copy, which holds only in-frame ones; the method was immunoSEQ multiplex PCR. Of fewer than 350,000 clones listed, 80% to 90% are singletons. The sequenced material came from PBMCs or T cells enriched from blood (not recorded which). The receptor source for this set is a man between 25 and 39 years old who had recovered from COVID-19.

The V call is TRBV5-1, the J call TRBJ1-5, with a tentative D call TRBD1 (6 bases). V was pared by 7 bases and J by 1 base, with 15 bases between. Germline lookup yields CDR1 SGHRS and CDR2 YFSETQ. This CDR3 has 15 amino acids. CDR3 nucleotides: TGCGCCAGCGCCTCTACGGACAGCAGCAATCAGCCCCAGCATTTT. Protein sequence: CASASTDSSNQPQHF.

The chain uses TRBV29-1 and TRBJ1-1; 8 positions agree with TRBD1. The V segment lost 7 bases and the J segment 3 bases; nucleotides outside the gene matches: 10. Germline assignment: CDR1 SQVTM and CDR2 ANQGSEA. The CDR3 runs to 14 residues. The CDR3 sequence is CSGANRGRYTEAFF. CDR3 DNA sequence: TGCAGCGGAGCCAACAGGGGGAGGTACACTGAAGCTTTCTTT. Based on the CDR3 plus reference TRBV29-1 and TRBJ1-1, the full variable domain is SAVISQKPSRDICQRGTSLTIQCQVDSQVTMMFWYRQQPGQSLTLIATANQGSEATYESGFVIDKFPISRPNLTFSTLTVSNMSPEDSSIYLCSGANRGRYTEAFFGQGTRLTVV.

The rearrangement uses TRBV2 and TRBJ2-2, with 10 nucleotides matching TRBD1. With V trimmed by 7 bases and J by 6 bases, 5 bases remained unmatched. This CDR3 comprises 14 residues. Germline CDR1 SNHLY, CDR2 FYNNEI. In nucleotides, the CDR3 is TGTGCCAGCACCTCGGGGACAGGGGCCGGGGAGCTGTTTTTT. Protein sequence: CASTSGTGAGELFF.

The V gene is TRBV4-2, the J gene TRBJ1-2; no clear D. Trimming left V 4 bases short and J 0 bases short, with 9 bases between. Germline CDR1 reads LGHNA; CDR2 reads YNFKEQ. CDR3 length: 14 residues. CDR3: CASSRDKANYGYTF. CDR3 in DNA: TGTGCCAGCAGCCGTGACAAAGCTAACTATGGCTACACCTTC.

The V call is TRBV19, the J call TRBJ1-2; D ambiguous. Trimming removed 2 bases at V and 2 bases at J, with 9 bases between. CDR3 size: 14 residues. The germline CDR1 and CDR2 sequences are LNHDA and SQIVND (reference sequence). As DNA, the CDR3 is TGTGCCAGTAGTATAACCAGAGGAAACTATGGCTACACCTTC. This codes for CASSITRGNYGYTF. The full variable domain, completed using reference TRBV19 and TRBJ1-2, is DGGITQSPKYLFRKEGQNVTLSCEQNLNHDAMYWYRQDPGQGLRLIYYSQIVNDFQKGDIAEGYSVSREKKESFPLTVTSAQKNPTAFYLCASSITRGNYGYTFGSGTRLTVV.

V is TRBV27 and J is TRBJ1-2, with D tentatively TRBD1 (6 bases). Germline CDR1 is MNHEY and CDR2 is SMNVEV (reference sequence). Trimming left V 3 bases short and J 4 bases short, with 15 bases between. The CDR3 has 15 residues. CDR3 residues: CASSLGHEGGYGYTF. In DNA form, the CDR3 reads TGTGCCAGCAGTTTGGGACACGAGGGTGGCTATGGCTACACCTTC.

V is TRBV19 and J is TRBJ2-1; 8 bases line up with TRBD2. This CDR3 comprises 15 residues. Germline V gives CDR1 LNHDA, CDR2 SQIVND (reference sequence). The V gene end was trimmed by 2 bases and the J gene end by 2 bases; junction bases not matched to a gene: 2. DNA of the CDR3: TGTGCCAGTAGTATAACGGGGGGGGCCTACAATGAGCAGTTCTTC. Encoded protein: CASSITGGAYNEQFF.

The V call is TRBV5-4, the J call TRBJ1-1, with a weak D call TRBD1 (5 bases). Germline V gene data show CDR1 as SGHNT and CDR2 as YYREEE (reference sequence). The CDR3 loop spans 15 amino acids. V shed 0 bases and J shed 1 base, with 10 bases lying between them. CDR3 sequence: CASSLGGEGNTEAFF. The CDR3 region has the DNA TGTGCCAGCAGCTTGGGGGGGGAGGGGAACACTGAAGCTTTCTTT. Variable domain in full (rest from reference TRBV5-4 and TRBJ1-1): ETGVTQSPTHLIKTRGQQVTLRCSSQSGHNTVSWYQQALGQGPQFIFQYYREEENGRGNFPPRFSGLQFPNYSSELNVNALELDDSALYLCASSLGGEGNTEAFFGQGTRLTVV.

This chain connects TRBV6-2 or TRBV6-3 to TRBJ1-2; a possible D gene is TRBD1 (6 bases). Germline V CDR1 and CDR2: MNHEY, SVGEGT. The germline V and J ends were trimmed by 4 bases and 5 bases, with 11 bases remaining between them. This CDR3 is built from 13 residues. CDR3 in amino acids: CASSSPGVYGYTF. The DNA for the CDR3 is TGTGCCAGCAGTTCGCCAGGGGTGTATGGCTACACCTTC.

The chain has TRBV4-1 and TRBJ1-4; D is undetermined. V was shortened by 1 base and J by 7 bases, with 10 bases between the two germline ends. The CDR3 sequence is 14 residues long. Germline V lookup: CDR1 MGHRA, CDR2 YSYEKL. DNA of the CDR3: TGCGCCAGCAGCCAAGGTTCAGGAAGTGAAAAACTGTTTTTT. Its translation is CASSQGSGSEKLFF.

The CDR3 loop is CASSVYAGVTDTQYF. The CDR3 coding sequence is TGTGCCAGCAGCGTCTACGCGGGGGTGACAGATACGCAGTATTTT. The genes are TRBV9 and TRBJ2-3; TRBD2 matches at 7 bases. Trimming took 2 bases from V and 3 from J; bases not matched to a gene: 6. This CDR3 is 15 amino acids long. Germline V CDR1 and CDR2: SGDLS, YYNGEE. Full variable domain (outside the CDR3, taken from reference TRBV9 and TRBJ2-3): DSGVTQTPKHLITATGQRVTLRCSPRSGDLSVYWYQQSLDQGLQFLIQYYNGEERAKGNILERFSAQQFPDLHSELNLSSLELGDSALYFCASSVYAGVTDTQYFGPGTRLTVL.